These 27 T cell receptor beta chains share one sample of origin, sequenced in a study of shared clonotypes between healthy human individuals. The repertoire was sequenced with immunoSEQ multiplex PCR; TCRdb's copy has only in-frame clones and lacks some. In the table there are about 1 million clones, 70% to 80% of which are singletons. The sequenced material came from memory CD4+ T cells sorted from blood. Subset here: CD45RA-negative fraction. These receptors were obtained from a young man in good health.

This chain joins TRBV5-4 and TRBJ2-5; a weak D match, TRBD1 (6 bases). Germline CDR1 reads SGHNT; CDR2 reads YYREEE (reference sequence). CDR3 length: 14 residues. With 4 bases removed from V and 5 bases from J, the gap between germline ends came to 15 bases. The CDR3 region is CASSITQGRETQYF. DNA of the CDR3: TGTGCCAGCAGCATAACCCAGGGGCGGGAGACCCAGTACTTC.

The V and J genes are TRBV5-4 and TRBJ1-1, with D perhaps matching TRBD1 (6 bases). V lost 1 base and J 5 bases, leaving 9 bases between the germline ends. This CDR3 is built from 13 residues. In germline, CDR1 is SGHNT, CDR2 YYREEE (reference sequence). The CDR3 DNA follows: TGTGCCAGCAGCTTGACAGGGATAACTGAAGCTTTCTTT. This gives the protein CASSLTGITEAFF.

The rearrangement joins TRBV10-2 to TRBJ2-5, with 7 bases fitting TRBD2. CDR3 length equals 15 residues. Germline V gives CDR1 WSHSY, CDR2 SAAADI. Germline trimming cut 4 bases from V and 4 bases from J; bases unmatched to any gene: 9. This chain's CDR3 is CASSVTGTKRETQYF. As DNA, the CDR3 is TGCGCCAGCAGTGTCACCGGGACTAAACGAGAGACCCAGTACTTC.

The chain combines TRBV7-2 with TRBJ2-1, with TRBD1 matching over 9 bases. The junction had 11 bases not matched to a gene; V was cut back by 5 bases and J by 6 bases. The CDR3 sequence is 16 residues long. The germline V gene has CDR1 SGHTA and CDR2 FQGNSA. This CDR3 is CASSGQGSGRSNEQFF. CDR3 in DNA: TGTGCCAGCAGCGGACAGGGGTCGGGGCGATCCAATGAGCAGTTCTTC.

The CDR3 region is CASSQGSPGIGGAISPQHF. The CDR3 coding sequence is TGCGCCAGCAGCCAGGGGTCACCAGGGATAGGAGGAGCAATCAGCCCCCAGCATTTT. V is TRBV4-1 and J is TRBJ1-5, with D possibly TRBD1 on 5 matching bases. This CDR3 spans 19 amino acids. V was clipped by 3 bases and J by 10 bases, with 31 bases between them. Germline loops: CDR1 MGHRA, CDR2 YSYEKL.

The chain has TRBV5-8 and TRBJ1-2; the D is unclear. The germline CDR1 and CDR2 sequences are SGHTS and YDEGEE. The V end lost 0 bases, the J end lost 8 bases, and 17 bases lay between the germline ends. The CDR3 is 15 amino acids. The CDR3 DNA follows: TGTGCCAGCAGCTTGGCCATGACCACTTGGGAAGGCTACACCTTC. Encoded protein: CASSLAMTTWEGYTF. Looking up the rest from reference TRBV5-8 and TRBJ1-2 gives the full variable domain: EAGVTQSPTHLIKTRGQQATLRCSPISGHTSVYWYQQALGLGLQFLLWYDEGEERNRGNFPPRFSGRQFPNYSSELNVNALELEDSALYLCASSLAMTTWEGYTFGSGTRLTVV.

The chain combines TRBV29-1 with TRBJ1-1, with 7 bases matching TRBD1. CDR3 size: 20 residues. Germline CDR1 is SQVTM and CDR2 is ANQGSEA. J gave up 0 bases and V 5 bases, and 24 bases lay outside the gene matches. The CDR3 coding sequence is TGCAGCGTTACAACCCCGAAACAGGGGACCTTCGCCGTAATGAACACTGAAGCTTTCTTT. Translating gives CSVTTPKQGTFAVMNTEAFF.

The J gene is TRBJ2-1, the V gene TRBV30; TRBD2 agrees at 10 bases. Germline values: CDR1 GTSNPN, CDR2 SVGIG (reference sequence). Trimming took 3 bases from V and 4 from J; bases not matched to a gene: 6. This CDR3 contains 15 residues. CDR3 sequence (DNA): TGTGCCTGGAGCGTGGGACTAGCGCAGTACAATGAGCAGTTCTTC. Protein: CAWSVGLAQYNEQFF.

The chain uses TRBV2 and TRBJ1-1; possible D gene TRBD1, 6 bases. This CDR3 has 14 amino acids. Germline V gene sequence: CDR1 SNHLY, CDR2 FYNNEI. V lost 7 bases, J lost 5 bases, and 17 bases lay in between. CDR3 nucleotides: TGTGCCAGCATCAAACAGGGCGAGGGAACTGAAGCTTTCTTT. Translated, it gives CASIKQGEGTEAFF.

This clone was seen more than once but under ten times. The chain joins TRBV30 to TRBJ1-1; TRBD1 is a possible D gene (5 bases). V gave up 2 bases and J gave up 5 bases, with 12 bases separating them. The length of the CDR3 is 13 residues. The germline gives CDR1 GTSNPN, CDR2 SVGIG (reference sequence). The CDR3 DNA reads as TGTGCCTGGAGTCGGGGGAGTGGGACTGAAGCTTTCTTT. This gives the protein CAWSRGSGTEAFF.

This chain links TRBV18 with TRBJ2-7, with D perhaps assigned TRBD1 or TRBD2 (5 bases each). The CDR3 loop spans 15 amino acids. Per germline, CDR1 KGHSH and CDR2 LQKENI. V was clipped by 4 bases and J by 3 bases, with 16 bases between them. CDR3 region: CASSQTPGTIYEQYF. Written as DNA, the CDR3 is TGTGCCAGCTCACAAACTCCCGGGACGATCTACGAGCAGTACTTC.

This clone occurred many times. The rearrangement joins TRBV6-6 to TRBJ1-2; 8 bases are shared with TRBD1. The ends lost 6 bases at V and 2 bases at J; junction bases unmatched: 5. This CDR3 has 14 residues. The V gene's germline CDR1 is MNHNY and CDR2 SVGAGI (reference sequence). The CDR3 protein is CASRPDRANYGYTF. The CDR3 bases are TGTGCCAGCAGGCCGGACAGGGCCAACTATGGCTACACCTTC.

The chain has TRBV6-1 and TRBJ2-1; 9 bases agree with TRBD2. From germline, CDR1 is MNHNS and CDR2 SASEGT. CDR3 length: 14 residues. The V segment lost 4 bases and the J segment 9 bases; nucleotides outside the gene matches: 7. CDR3: CASSVLAGVGEQFF. The CDR3 coding sequence is TGTGCCAGCAGTGTATTAGCGGGAGTGGGTGAGCAGTTCTTC.

This clone was seen a single time. The V call is TRBV7-2, the J call TRBJ2-2, with no clear D. From germline, CDR1 is SGHTA and CDR2 FQGNSA. V was shortened by 4 bases and J by 2 bases, with 11 bases between the two germline ends. The length of the CDR3 is 15 residues. The CDR3 DNA follows: TGTGCCAGCAGCTGGACCGCTAGTAACACCGGGGAGCTGTTTTTT. The encoded protein is CASSWTASNTGELFF.

V usage is TRBV6-1 and J usage is TRBJ1-5; no firm D call. V lost 3 bases and J 0 bases, leaving 9 bases between the germline ends. Germline V gene data show CDR1 as MNHNS and CDR2 as SASEGT. The CDR3 consists of 15 residues. CDR3 coding DNA: TGTGCCAGCAGTGATTACGGCTATAGCAATCAGCCCCAGCATTTT. Protein product: CASSDYGYSNQPQHF.

V usage is TRBV29-1 and J usage is TRBJ1-2, with a weak D call TRBD1 (6 bases). The CDR3 totals 14 residues. Per germline, CDR1 SQVTM and CDR2 ANQGSEA. V lost 4 bases to trimming and J lost 8 bases, with 20 bases between them. The CDR3, as DNA: TGCAGCGTTGGTAACAGGGCTCGGCAGCAAGGCTACACCTTC. Translating gives CSVGNRARQQGYTF. The full variable domain, its missing parts supplied by reference TRBV29-1 and TRBJ1-2, is SAVISQKPSRDICQRGTSLTIQCQVDSQVTMMFWYRQQPGQSLTLIATANQGSEATYESGFVIDKFPISRPNLTFSTLTVSNMSPEDSSIYLCSVGNRARQQGYTFGSGTRLTVV.

To note about this clone: The sample contains more than one DNA sequence encoding this CDR3. The chain uses TRBV20-1 and TRBJ1-2; maybe TRBD1 (5 bases). The CDR3 runs 11 residues. Per the germline V gene, CDR1 is DFQATT and CDR2 is SNEGSKA (reference sequence). With 6 bases removed from V and 4 bases from J, the gap between germline ends came to 9 bases. CDR3 coding DNA: TGCAGTGCCACGGGGGGCTATGGCTACACCTTC. Translated, it gives CSATGGYGYTF.

This clone was observed a single time. Other DNA sequences of this sample code for an identical CDR3. The chain is built from TRBV9 and TRBJ2-7, with 8 bases lining up with TRBD1. CDR1 and CDR2 from the germline V gene are SGDLS and YYNGEE. J lost 4 bases, V lost 2 bases, and 5 bases had no gene match. This CDR3 is built from 14 residues. The CDR3 is CASSVGQGTYEQYF. CDR3 nucleotides: TGTGCCAGCAGCGTCGGACAGGGAACGTACGAGCAGTACTTC.

For this clone: The junction differs from germline at one of its ends, possibly a read error. The chain employs TRBV7-2 and TRBJ1-1, with D possibly being TRBD1 (5 bases). The CDR3 sequence is 12 residues long. Germline CDR1 and CDR2: SGHTA and FQGNSA. CDR3 region: CAGSFAGAEAFF. The CDR3 DNA reads TGTGCCGGCAGCTTCGCGGGGGCTGAAGCTTTCTTT. The whole variable domain, remainder taken from reference TRBV7-2 and TRBJ1-1, is GAGVSQSPSNKVTEKGKDVELRCDPISGHTALYWYRQSLGQGLEFLIYFQGNSAPDKSGLPSDRFSAERTGGSVSTLTIQRTQQEDSAVYLCAGSFAGAEAFFGQGTRLTVV.

The rearrangement uses TRBV7-9 and TRBJ1-2; 7 bases match TRBD1. The length of the CDR3 is 14 residues. In germline, CDR1 is SEHNR, CDR2 FQNEAQ (reference sequence). J lost 4 bases, V lost 5 bases, and 7 bases had no gene match. Here the CDR3 reads CASSRNDRAYGYTF. In DNA form, the CDR3 reads TGTGCCAGCAGCCGCAACGACAGGGCCTATGGCTACACCTTC.

The chain employs TRBV6-5 and TRBJ1-5, with D unclear. The V gene's germline CDR1 is MNHEY and CDR2 SVGAGI. The CDR3 runs 15 residues. Between the trimmed V and J ends, which lost 6 bases and 2 bases, there was a span of 14 bases. For the CDR3, the DNA is TGTGCCAGCAGCCCCCGAGGGCATGGCAATCAGCCCCAGCATTTT. Translation gives CASSPRGHGNQPQHF.

V and J are TRBV19 and TRBJ2-2, with TRBD1 matching over 8 bases. The CDR3 has 15 amino acids. V was clipped by 1 base and J by 4 bases; unmatched bases: 2. Germline-derived CDR1 and CDR2 are LNHDA and SQIVND (reference sequence). The CDR3 nucleotides are TGTGCCAGTAGTATAGTACAGGGGGTCACCGGGGAGCTGTTTTTT. It translates to CASSIVQGVTGELFF.

The V gene is TRBV5-1, the J gene TRBJ2-1, with TRBD2 matching 9 bases. J lost 5 bases, V lost 0 bases, and 3 bases had no gene match. Germline values: CDR1 SGHRS, CDR2 YFSETQ. The CDR3 has 15 residues. The chain's CDR3 is CASSLAASGNNEQFF. In DNA, the CDR3 is TGCGCCAGCAGCTTGGCGGCTAGCGGGAACAATGAGCAGTTCTTC.

V usage is TRBV14 and J usage is TRBJ2-1, with D perhaps assigned TRBD1 or TRBD2 (5 bases each). V lost 4 bases to trimming and J lost 2 bases, with 15 bases between them. Germline CDR1 SGHDN, CDR2 FVKESK. The CDR3 runs to 16 residues. DNA of the CDR3: TGTGCCAGCAGCCTCTGGACTGGGGCTCCCTACAATGAGCAGTTCTTC. Its protein product is CASSLWTGAPYNEQFF.

The rearrangement links TRBV13 to TRBJ2-1; 13 bases match TRBD2. The CDR3 has 16 amino acids. CDR1 is PRHDT and CDR2 is FYEKMQ in the germline V gene (reference sequence). V was pared by 0 bases and J by 10 bases, with 6 bases of the junction left unmatched. The CDR3, as DNA: TGTGCCAGCAGCTTAGGGAGACTAGCGGGGGGAGCGGAGCAGTTCTTC. It encodes CASSLGRLAGGAEQFF.

The chain employs TRBV4-1 and TRBJ1-1; 7 bases agree with TRBD1. CDR3 length: 15 amino acids. Trimming took 4 bases from V and 1 from J; bases not matched to a gene: 6. CDR1 MGHRA and CDR2 YSYEKL come from the germline V gene. The CDR3 nucleotides are TGCGCCAGCAGCCCCCGCGGGGACAGGAACACTGAAGCTTTCTTT. This sequence encodes CASSPRGDRNTEAFF.

The V call is TRBV6-5, the J call TRBJ1-1, with D perhaps TRBD1 (5 bases). From germline, CDR1 is MNHEY and CDR2 SVGAGI. V lost 6 bases and J lost 0, with 14 bases in between. CDR3 size: 15 residues. CDR3 sequence (DNA): TGTGCCAGCAGGCGTGAGGGGTACATGAACACTGAAGCTTTCTTT. Encoded protein: CASRREGYMNTEAFF.